A single sample is the source of the 13 T cell receptor beta chains below, sequenced in a study of shared clonotypes between healthy human individuals. Cells designated naive CD8 were CD45RO-negative and were positively selected for CCR7, with terminally differentiated effector memory CD45RA+ cells excluded. Measured with immunoSEQ multiplex PCR; TCRdb has only the in-frame clones, and not every one. The sample yields about 2,200,000 clones, about 93% seen once. Input material: naive CD8+ T cells from PBMCs. Receptors originate from a man aged 18 to 30 in good health. Some clones in this sample may be carry-over from other donors' samples.

Here the CDR3 DNA reads TGTGCCAGCAGCTTAGCAGTTCACTCCGATCAGCCCCAGCATTTT. This encodes CASSLAVHSDQPQHF. The chain employs TRBV7-6 and TRBJ1-5; D unresolved. Germline V gives CDR1 SGHVS, CDR2 FNYEAQ. The CDR3 has 15 amino acids. The ends were cut back, 0 bases at V and 5 bases at J, with 11 bases in the middle.

The J gene is TRBJ1-2, the V gene TRBV19, with 9 bases identical to TRBD1. J was trimmed by 3 bases and V by 5 bases; bases with no gene match: 13. Germline lookup yields CDR1 LNHDA and CDR2 SQIVND (reference sequence). The CDR3 is 17 amino acids. CDR3 nucleotide sequence: TGTGCCAGTAGTGCGGACAGGGGTTGGGCCGGGTACTATGGCTACACCTTC. It specifies CASSADRGWAGYYGYTF.

The chain carries TRBV19 and TRBJ2-5; 8 nucleotides agree with TRBD1. CDR3 length equals 15 residues. Losses at the gene ends were 4 bases for V and 5 bases for J; bases not matched to a gene: 9. The germline gives CDR1 LNHDA, CDR2 SQIVND (reference sequence). CDR3 DNA sequence: TGTGCCAGTAGTAGGGGCAGGGGGCTATGGGAGACCCAGTACTTC. It yields the protein CASSRGRGLWETQYF.

The chain recombines TRBV7-9 with TRBJ2-1; tentatively, D is TRBD2 (6 bases). CDR1 and CDR2 (germline): SEHNR, FQNEAQ (reference sequence). Trimming stripped 5 bases from V and 10 bases from J, with 15 bases between. This CDR3 is built from 13 residues. CDR3 protein: CASSLILSGEQFF. CDR3 DNA sequence: TGTGCCAGCAGCCTTATCCTTAGCGGAGAGCAGTTCTTC.

The chain couples TRBV4-3 to TRBJ2-3, with 8 bases aligning to TRBD2. Losses at the gene ends were 1 base for V and 9 bases for J; bases not matched to a gene: 9. Germline V gene lookup returns CDR1 LGHNA and CDR2 YSLEER. The CDR3 totals 15 residues. This CDR3 is CASSQAAGATNTQYF. The CDR3 DNA is TGCGCCAGCAGCCAAGCAGCGGGAGCGACCAACACGCAGTATTTT.

The chain recombines TRBV9 with TRBJ1-5, with D hard to call. CDR3 length equals 13 residues. V lost 3 bases, J lost 6 bases, and 10 bases lay in between. Germline CDR1 is SGDLS and CDR2 is YYNGEE. Here the CDR3 reads CASSADSGQPQHF. The DNA for the CDR3 is TGTGCCAGCAGCGCGGATAGCGGTCAGCCCCAGCATTTT.

The chain links TRBV4-3 to TRBJ2-7; the match to TRBD2 covers 9 bases. J gave up 4 bases and V 0 bases, and 7 bases lay outside the gene matches. Germline V gene data show CDR1 as LGHNA and CDR2 as YSLEER. The CDR3 runs to 16 residues. DNA for the CDR3: TGCGCCAGCAGCCAAGACCCGACTAGCGGTGGGTACGAGCAGTACTTC. It is translated as CASSQDPTSGGYEQYF.

V gene TRBV28 combines with J gene TRBJ2-1; D call uncertain. From germline, CDR1 is MDHEN and CDR2 SYDVKM. CDR3 length: 11 amino acids. V shed 6 bases and J shed 10 bases, with 10 bases lying between them. CDR3 loop: CASRYQVEQFF. The DNA for the CDR3 is TGTGCCAGCAGATACCAGGTAGAGCAGTTCTTC.

The gene calls are TRBV4-1 and TRBJ2-7; D gene unclear. V dropped 1 base and J dropped 6 bases, with 13 bases sitting between them. CDR1 is MGHRA, CDR2 YSYEKL, per germline. This CDR3 comprises 14 residues. The CDR3 bases are TGCGCCAGCAGCCAAGTAACGCGGCCCCTCGAGCAGTACTTC. Amino acids: CASSQVTRPLEQYF.

Details on this clone: Other DNA sequences in this sample translate to the same CDR3. The rearrangement joins TRBV7-9 to TRBJ2-7, with D uncertain. With 3 bases removed from V and 4 bases from J, the gap between germline ends came to 7 bases. There are 12 residues in the CDR3. The germline V gene has CDR1 SEHNR and CDR2 FQNEAQ (reference sequence). CDR3 amino acids: CASSFQPYEQYF. The CDR3 DNA reads TGTGCCAGCAGCTTCCAACCGTACGAGCAGTACTTC.

This chain links TRBV28 with TRBJ2-7; the D gene is possibly TRBD2 (6 bases). V was pared by 6 bases and J by 3 bases, with 15 bases between. CDR1 MDHEN and CDR2 SYDVKM come from the germline V gene. The length of the CDR3 is 14 residues. CDR3 residues: CASRPSAIVYEQYF. The CDR3 DNA follows: TGTGCCAGCAGACCTAGCGCAATAGTCTACGAGCAGTACTTC.

This clone was detected only once. V and J are TRBV18 and TRBJ2-1, with 11 nucleotides matching TRBD2. The V segment lost 3 bases and the J segment 1 base; nucleotides outside the gene matches: 11. The CDR3 consists of 19 residues. Germline V CDR1 and CDR2: KGHSH, LQKENI. CDR3 in amino acids: CASSPAGLAEEGSYNEQFF. The CDR3 bases are TGTGCCAGCTCACCGGCGGGACTAGCGGAGGAGGGATCCTACAATGAGCAGTTCTTC.

The rearrangement uses TRBV4-1 and TRBJ2-2; 7 bases are shared with TRBD1. Germline loops: CDR1 MGHRA, CDR2 YSYEKL. With 5 bases clipped from V and 6 bases from J, the junction kept 9 bases outside the gene matches. This CDR3 is built from 15 residues. The DNA of the CDR3 is TGCGCCAGCAGCGAGGGACAGAGTGGGGCCGGGGAGCTGTTTTTT. Translation gives CASSEGQSGAGELFF.